This T cell receptor beta chain originates from a study of CXCR3-negative and CXCR3-positive naive CD8 T cells. The libraries of TRB cDNA were prepared using 5' RACE with UMI labels. For each CDR3 protein, TCRdb gives one entry from its re-call of the 5' RACE reads, without DNA. The table lists about 66,000 distinct CDR3 sequences. The CDR3 is made up of 14 amino acids. Germline CDR1 SGHTA, CDR2 FQGNSA. Input material: naive CXCR3- CD8+ T cells from blood. Sample subset: CD45RO-CCR7+CD27+CD95- naive CD8+ T cells lacking CXCR3 (TNR3-). This chain joins TRBV7-2 and TRBJ2-7. This receptor was identified in a human donor in good health. Some clones in this sample may be carry-over from other donors' samples. The CDR3 is CASSPSGGSYEQYF.